A selection of T cell receptor beta chains follows, all from one sample in a study of PD-L1 blockade in urothelial cancer. Repertoires were generated with immunoSEQ multiplex PCR, while TCRdb's copy carries only in-frame clones and drops some. The table shows tens of thousands of clones, with around four fifths occurring only once. This specimen consisted of PBMCs, obtained around atezolizumab (anti-PD-L1) treatment. The receptors were gathered from a man in his sixties or seventies with urothelial cancer. CDR3s include the opening cysteine and the closing phenylalanine or tryptophan. Fields, in order: clone size, V gene, D gene, CDR3 protein. The D gene is left open where the match is weak. For some rows the clone size is stated as once, few or many, or as a class when expanded; others skip it.

clone_size: -
v_call: TRBV18
d_call: -
cdr3_aa: CASSPSGTDSGNTIYF

clone_size: -
v_call: TRBV18
d_call: TRBD1
cdr3_aa: CASSPRGDSLATNEKLFF

clone_size: -
v_call: TRBV9
d_call: TRBD2
cdr3_aa: CASSVTGGETQYF

clone_size: few
v_call: TRBV19
d_call: -
cdr3_aa: CASSARVSGANVLTF

clone_size: -
v_call: TRBV4-1
d_call: -
cdr3_aa: CASSQAPTGNTEAFF

clone_size: -
v_call: TRBV28
d_call: TRBD1
cdr3_aa: CASSPHRGRSNNYGYTF

clone_size: once
v_call: TRBV7-2
d_call: -
cdr3_aa: CASSLGGADEKLFF

clone_size: -
v_call: TRBV5-1
d_call: TRBD2
cdr3_aa: CASSAGTSGYNEQFF

clone_size: -
v_call: TRBV5-4
d_call: TRBD1
cdr3_aa: CASSAGTDREKLFF

clone_size: -
v_call: TRBV7-6
d_call: -
cdr3_aa: CASSSGSGYTF

clone_size: -
v_call: TRBV11-3
d_call: -
cdr3_aa: CASKKAVGDTEAFF

clone_size: once
v_call: TRBV19
d_call: -
cdr3_aa: CASSNTGANEQFF

clone_size: -
v_call: TRBV18
d_call: TRBD1
cdr3_aa: CASSPATGEGYTF

clone_size: -
v_call: TRBV21-1
d_call: -
cdr3_aa: CASSNDLDRGKETQYF

clone_size: -
v_call: TRBV4-1
d_call: -
cdr3_aa: CASSQGGAGFQPQHF

clone_size: -
v_call: TRBV5-8
d_call: -
cdr3_aa: CASSSPGQNTGELFF

clone_size: -
v_call: TRBV4-1
d_call: -
cdr3_aa: CASSQGHQGYTEAFF

clone_size: -
v_call: TRBV7-2
d_call: TRBD1
cdr3_aa: CASSPYGQGGLKNIQYF

clone_size: -
v_call: TRBV2
d_call: -
cdr3_aa: CASSEQGTEAFF

clone_size: few
v_call: TRBV5-1
d_call: -
cdr3_aa: CASSLARDTEAFF

clone_size: -
v_call: TRBV7-2
d_call: TRBD1
cdr3_aa: CASSESTGVGEKLFF

clone_size: few
v_call: TRBV28
d_call: -
cdr3_aa: CASSLSSVPEQFF

clone_size: -
v_call: TRBV15
d_call: TRBD2
cdr3_aa: CATSRGGRRETQYF

clone_size: -
v_call: TRBV6-1
d_call: TRBD1
cdr3_aa: CASLFSGGGYEKLFF

clone_size: -
v_call: TRBV5-1
d_call: -
cdr3_aa: CASSLDVGQIEGQFF

clone_size: -
v_call: TRBV5-1
d_call: -
cdr3_aa: CASSFNPAGVSYNEQFF

clone_size: -
v_call: TRBV10-1
d_call: TRBD2
cdr3_aa: CASTRPGTSGRMRGTDTQYF

clone_size: -
v_call: TRBV6-5
d_call: -
cdr3_aa: CATGGRGSHEQYF

clone_size: -
v_call: TRBV6-5
d_call: TRBD2
cdr3_aa: CASTPPTGGEQYF

clone_size: -
v_call: TRBV19
d_call: TRBD1
cdr3_aa: CASALTGLTDTQYF

clone_size: -
v_call: TRBV6-5
d_call: -
cdr3_aa: CASSRGDSSYNEQFF

clone_size: -
v_call: TRBV25-1
d_call: TRBD2
cdr3_aa: CASRGTSSYNEQFF

clone_size: -
v_call: TRBV19
d_call: -
cdr3_aa: CASSIAVGAATRNTIYF

clone_size: -
v_call: TRBV19
d_call: TRBD1
cdr3_aa: CASSIGRGQSETQYF

clone_size: -
v_call: TRBV5-8
d_call: TRBD2
cdr3_aa: CASSLLGSGSKRDEQFF

clone_size: -
v_call: TRBV11-2
d_call: TRBD1
cdr3_aa: CASSLGTGGHSGANVLTF

clone_size: -
v_call: TRBV6-1
d_call: -
cdr3_aa: CASSEMVGRTDTQYF

clone_size: few
v_call: TRBV5-5
d_call: -
cdr3_aa: CASILATSTDTQYF

clone_size: few
v_call: TRBV6-1
d_call: TRBD1
cdr3_aa: CASRETGGPSGNTIYF

clone_size: -
v_call: TRBV4-1
d_call: TRBD2
cdr3_aa: CASSPGTSGESTDTQYF

clone_size: -
v_call: TRBV6-5
d_call: -
cdr3_aa: CASSYSGRTSYEQYF

clone_size: -
v_call: TRBV2
d_call: TRBD2
cdr3_aa: CASPLAGASTDTQYF

clone_size: -
v_call: TRBV30
d_call: -
cdr3_aa: CAWSEGGLRLEQYF

clone_size: -
v_call: TRBV7-3
d_call: TRBD2
cdr3_aa: CASSLQPSGRPDTQYF

clone_size: -
v_call: TRBV7-9
d_call: -
cdr3_aa: CASSLDEAGNTIYF

clone_size: -
v_call: TRBV2
d_call: -
cdr3_aa: CASSAEGFSYEQYF

clone_size: -
v_call: TRBV6-4
d_call: TRBD2
cdr3_aa: CASSLIPLGLAGGLPNEQFF

clone_size: -
v_call: TRBV28
d_call: -
cdr3_aa: CASSLPTDWSSYNEQFF

clone_size: -
v_call: TRBV20-1
d_call: -
cdr3_aa: CSATRHEQYF

clone_size: -
v_call: TRBV5-1
d_call: -
cdr3_aa: CASSRPGLENSGYTF

clone_size: -
v_call: TRBV19
d_call: -
cdr3_aa: CASSMSPSNYGYTF

clone_size: -
v_call: TRBV6-1
d_call: -
cdr3_aa: CASSGRVIGLSNTQYF

clone_size: -
v_call: TRBV7-3
d_call: TRBD2
cdr3_aa: CASSPTGLAVLSYNEQFF

clone_size: once
v_call: TRBV11-2
d_call: TRBD2
cdr3_aa: CASSSPSGSPYNEQFF